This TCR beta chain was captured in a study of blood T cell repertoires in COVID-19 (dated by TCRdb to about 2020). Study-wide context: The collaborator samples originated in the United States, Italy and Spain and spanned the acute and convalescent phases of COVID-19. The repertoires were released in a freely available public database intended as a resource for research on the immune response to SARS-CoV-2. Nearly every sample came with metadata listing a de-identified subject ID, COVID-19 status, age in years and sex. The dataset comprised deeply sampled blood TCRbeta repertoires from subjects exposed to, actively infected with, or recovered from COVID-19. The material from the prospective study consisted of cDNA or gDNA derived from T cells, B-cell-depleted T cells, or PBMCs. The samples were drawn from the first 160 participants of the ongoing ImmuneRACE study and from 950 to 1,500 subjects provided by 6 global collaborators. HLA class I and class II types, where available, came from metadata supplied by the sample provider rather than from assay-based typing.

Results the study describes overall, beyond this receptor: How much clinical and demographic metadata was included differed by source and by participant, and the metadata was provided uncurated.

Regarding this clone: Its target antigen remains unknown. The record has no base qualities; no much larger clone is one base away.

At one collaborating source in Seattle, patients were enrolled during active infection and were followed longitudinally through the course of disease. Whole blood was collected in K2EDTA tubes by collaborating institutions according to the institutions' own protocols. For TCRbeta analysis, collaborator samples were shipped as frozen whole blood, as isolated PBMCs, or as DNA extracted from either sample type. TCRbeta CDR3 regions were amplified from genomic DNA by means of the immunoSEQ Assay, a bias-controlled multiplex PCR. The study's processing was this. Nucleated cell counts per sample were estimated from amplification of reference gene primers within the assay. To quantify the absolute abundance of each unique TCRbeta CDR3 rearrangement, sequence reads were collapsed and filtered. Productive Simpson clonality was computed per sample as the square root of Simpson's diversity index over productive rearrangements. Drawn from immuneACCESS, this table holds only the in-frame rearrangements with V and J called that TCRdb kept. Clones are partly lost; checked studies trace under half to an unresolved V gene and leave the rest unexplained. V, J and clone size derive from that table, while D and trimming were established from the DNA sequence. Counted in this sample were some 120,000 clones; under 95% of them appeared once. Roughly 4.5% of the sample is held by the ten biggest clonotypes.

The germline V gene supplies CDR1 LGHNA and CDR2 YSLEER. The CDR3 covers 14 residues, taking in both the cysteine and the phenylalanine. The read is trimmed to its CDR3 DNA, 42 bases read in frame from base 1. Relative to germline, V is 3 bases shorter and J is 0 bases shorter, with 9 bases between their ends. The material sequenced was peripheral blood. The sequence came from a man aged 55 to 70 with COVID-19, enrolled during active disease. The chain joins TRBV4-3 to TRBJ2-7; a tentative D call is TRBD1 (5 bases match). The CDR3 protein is CASSQGQSSYEQYF. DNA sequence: TGCGCCAGCAGCCAGGGGCAGAGCTCCTACGAGCAGTACTTC.